The 32 T cell receptor beta chains listed next were all sequenced from one sample in a study of T cells after yellow fever vaccination. TCRdb recomputed calls from the 5' RACE reads with MiXCR, one row per CDR3 protein. This table holds 450,000 to 650,000 distinct CDR3 sequences, about 14% found once. The sequencing here drew on PBMCs, taken on the day of the yellow fever booster vaccination. The receptors stem from a man in his thirties or forties who received the YFV17D yellow fever vaccine.

This chain joins TRBV6-1 and TRBJ2-7; 8 positions agree with TRBD2. The V gene end was trimmed by 5 bases and the J gene end by 0 bases; junction bases not matched to a gene: 3. The CDR3 totals 14 residues. Germline loops: CDR1 MNHNS, CDR2 SASEGT. CDR3 coding DNA: TGTGCCAGCAGTAACAGCGGGAGCTCCTACGAGCAGTACTTC. It yields the protein CASSNSGSSYEQYF.

The V call is TRBV20-1, the J call TRBJ2-5, with 11 bases fitting TRBD2. Germline V gene sequence: CDR1 DFQATT, CDR2 SNEGSKA (reference sequence). The CDR3 length is 14 residues. The trim removed 0 bases at V and 6 bases at J, leaving 3 bases unmatched. DNA of the CDR3: TGCAGTGCTAGAGATGGGACTAGCGGCCAGACCCAGTACTTC. Translation gives CSARDGTSGQTQYF.

This clonotype was counted a few times. V and J are TRBV23-1 and TRBJ2-7, with no clear D. TRBV23-1 qualifies as an ORF whose function is uncertain. CDR3 length: 17 residues. V shed 0 bases and J shed 1 base, with 16 bases lying between them. The CDR3 bases are TGCGCCAGCAGTCAATCGATCTACGACCTACTTTCCTACGAGCAGTACTTC. Translation: CASSQSIYDLLSYEQYF.

CDR3 nucleotide sequence: TGTGCCATCGTGGGCCTCCAAACAGATACGCAGTATTTT. It is translated as CAIVGLQTDTQYF. This chain joins TRBV10-3 and TRBJ2-3, with no clear D. The ends were cut back, 8 bases at V and 3 bases at J, with 12 bases in the middle. The CDR3 is made up of 13 amino acids. Looked up from germline, CDR1 is ENHRY and CDR2 is SYGVKD.

The chain uses TRBV20-1 and TRBJ2-3, with D perhaps matching TRBD2 (6 bases). Germline V gene sequence: CDR1 DFQATT, CDR2 SNEGSKA (reference sequence). V was cut by 2 bases and J by 2 bases, with 11 bases left in between. There are 14 residues in the CDR3. CDR3 region: CSARSGTHTDTQYF. In DNA form, the CDR3 reads TGCAGTGCTAGATCCGGGACTCACACAGATACGCAGTATTTT.

In this sample, this clonotype turned up a few times. The V and J genes are TRBV7-2 and TRBJ2-7; TRBD2 matches at 13 bases. CDR3 length equals 17 residues. Germline lookup yields CDR1 SGHTA and CDR2 FQGNSA. V gave up 4 bases and J gave up 2 bases; unmatched junction bases: 8. The CDR3 protein is CASSSAFGLAGAYEQYF. CDR3 coding DNA: TGTGCCAGCAGCTCCGCCTTCGGACTAGCGGGAGCCTACGAGCAGTACTTC.

In its sample, this clonotype was seen a few times. The chain recombines TRBV12-3 or TRBV12-4 with TRBJ2-3, with D possibly being TRBD2 (6 bases). The V end was cut by 7 bases, the J end by 0 bases, with 14 bases between. The CDR3 length is 15 residues. The CDR3 spells CASTWGDGSTDTQYF. CDR3 DNA: TGTGCCAGCACCTGGGGGGACGGCAGCACAGATACGCAGTATTTT.

The chain combines TRBV20-1 with TRBJ2-1, with TRBD2 identical over 14 bases. The CDR3 consists of 18 residues. Germline CDR1 and CDR2: DFQATT and SNEGSKA (reference sequence). The J segment lost 4 bases and the V segment lost 6 bases, leaving 14 bases of the junction unmatched. The CDR3 coding sequence is TGCAGTGCAAAACCGGGACTAGCGGGAGCTGGTGTGTACAATGAGCAGTTCTTC. Its protein product is CSAKPGLAGAGVYNEQFF.

This clonotype was detected a few times. The chain is built from TRBV15 and TRBJ2-1; the match to TRBD1 covers 9 bases. CDR3 length: 14 residues. The V gene's germline CDR1 is LNHNV and CDR2 YYDKDF (reference sequence). V was clipped by 9 bases and J by 7 bases; unmatched bases: 10. The CDR3 region is CATSRDRASNEQFF. CDR3 DNA sequence: TGTGCCACTAGCCGGGACAGGGCTTCTAATGAGCAGTTCTTC.

The gene calls are TRBV5-6 and TRBJ1-1; D not certain. Trimming took off 1 base at V and 0 bases at J, with 16 bases between the two ends. Germline values: CDR1 SGHDT, CDR2 YYEEEE. This CDR3 has 17 amino acids. The CDR3 nucleotides read TGTGCCAGCAGCTTGTTCTCTAGTAGTCGGCTGAACACTGAAGCTTTCTTT. As protein: CASSLFSSSRLNTEAFF.

This clonotype was seen a handful of times. The J gene is TRBJ2-3, the V gene TRBV7-2; 9 bases agree with TRBD1. The CDR3 has 16 residues. Germline V lookup: CDR1 SGHTA, CDR2 FQGNSA. J was trimmed by 6 bases and V by 5 bases; bases with no gene match: 12. In DNA, the CDR3 is TGTGCCAGCAGCCCCCCGGGGACAGGGATTGGGGATACGCAGTATTTT. It is translated as CASSPPGTGIGDTQYF. Supplemented by reference TRBV7-2 and TRBJ2-3, the full variable domain reads GAGVSQSPSNKVTEKGKDVELRCDPISGHTALYWYRQSLGQGLEFLIYFQGNSAPDKSGLPSDRFSAERTGGSVSTLTIQRTQQEDSAVYLCASSPPGTGIGDTQYFGPGTRLTVL.

This clonotype came up a few times. The V gene is TRBV29-1, the J gene TRBJ2-2; 10 bases are shared with TRBD1. V shed 5 bases, J shed 6 bases, and the junction held 12 bases outside the gene matches. The CDR3 has 16 residues. In germline, CDR1 is SQVTM, CDR2 ANQGSEA. CDR3 residues: CSVSGTEGQGPGELFF. CDR3 coding DNA: TGCAGCGTTTCGGGTACCGAGGGACAGGGGCCCGGGGAGCTGTTTTTT.

The gene calls are TRBV12-3 or TRBV12-4 and TRBJ2-5, with 10 bases that match TRBD1. This CDR3 region has 15 residues. V gave up 1 base and J gave up 8 bases; unmatched junction bases: 7. CDR3 nucleotide sequence: TGTGCCAGCAGTTTAGGGGACAGGGGAAGGGGAACCCAGTACTTC. Amino acids: CASSLGDRGRGTQYF.

The sample holds a few counts of this clonotype. The chain joins TRBV20-1 to TRBJ1-1; D may be TRBD1 (6 bases). This CDR3 spans 16 amino acids. Germline-derived CDR1 and CDR2 are DFQATT and SNEGSKA (reference sequence). V dropped 6 bases and J dropped 0 bases, with 20 bases sitting between them. The CDR3 DNA reads TGCAGTGCGTCAGCGGCGGGGGGCGCGATGAACACTGAAGCTTTCTTT. It is translated as CSASAAGGAMNTEAFF.

This clonotype was observed a handful of times. The rearrangement joins TRBV4-3 to TRBJ2-4; D is unresolved. CDR3 length equals 17 residues. V shed 1 base and J shed 2 bases, with 15 bases lying between them. Germline values: CDR1 LGHNA, CDR2 YSLEER. CDR3 coding DNA: TGCGCCAGCAGCCAAGGGGGTTTAGTCCCTACCAAAAACATTCAGTACTTC. It is translated as CASSQGGLVPTKNIQYF.

On this clonotype: The junction departs from the called germline gene at one end, perhaps through a read error. CDR3 in amino acids: CASSTGMWRAKETQSF. The CDR3 DNA sequence: TGTGCCAGCAGTACCGGGATGTGGCGGGCTAAAGAGACCCAGTCCTTC. The J gene is TRBJ2-5, the V gene TRBV6-1; possible D gene TRBD2, 5 bases. The CDR3 extends over 16 amino acids. The germline V gene encodes CDR1 MNHNS and CDR2 SASEGT.

This clonotype was observed a few times. The CDR3 coding sequence is TGTGCCAGCAGCCAGGGGACTAGCGGGACGGCAGATACGCAGTATTTT. Protein sequence: CASSQGTSGTADTQYF. The genes are TRBV7-6 and TRBJ2-3; TRBD2 agrees at 13 bases. CDR1 and CDR2 from the germline V gene are SGHVS and FNYEAQ. V trimming: 5 bases; J trimming: 4 bases; junction bases outside the gene matches: 6. There are 16 residues in the CDR3.

This clonotype has a handful of counts. The gene calls are TRBV12-3 or TRBV12-4 and TRBJ2-7; TRBD2 aligns across 7 bases. The CDR3 length is 13 residues. The ends lost 8 bases at V and 6 bases at J; junction bases unmatched: 10. The CDR3: CASQRAGVSEQYF. The CDR3 coding sequence is TGTGCCAGCCAGAGGGCGGGGGTGAGCGAGCAGTACTTC.

V is TRBV2 and J is TRBJ2-3; no firm D call. CDR3 length: 15 amino acids. CDR1 is SNHLY, CDR2 FYNNEI, per germline. Deletions cut 4 bases from V and 1 base from J, with 12 bases between. The CDR3 region is CASSVFSSGTDTQYF. In nucleotides, the CDR3 is TGTGCCAGCAGTGTGTTTAGCTCGGGCACAGATACGCAGTATTTT.

This clonotype was detected only a few times. V is TRBV5-1 and J is TRBJ2-1; 14 bases map to TRBD2. The V gene's germline CDR1 is SGHRS and CDR2 YFSETQ. J was trimmed by 4 bases and V by 1 base; bases with no gene match: 10. The CDR3 loop spans 19 amino acids. The CDR3 nucleotides are TGCGCCAGCAGCTTGAGTCAGGGACTAGCGGGAGCAGGGTACAATGAGCAGTTCTTC. This gives the protein CASSLSQGLAGAGYNEQFF.

This clonotype was seen more than once but under ten times. The rearrangement links TRBV29-1 to TRBJ2-5, with 9 bases fitting TRBD2. V was clipped by 3 bases and J by 0 bases; unmatched bases: 17. The germline V gene encodes CDR1 SQVTM and CDR2 ANQGSEA. The CDR3 loop spans 19 amino acids. The CDR3 coding sequence is TGCAGCGTTGAGGTAGAGCGGGAGGACATAACCAAGTACCAAGAGACCCAGTACTTC. This translates into CSVEVEREDITKYQETQYF. Based on the CDR3 plus reference TRBV29-1 and TRBJ2-5, the full variable domain is SAVISQKPSRDICQRGTSLTIQCQVDSQVTMMFWYRQQPGQSLTLIATANQGSEATYESGFVIDKFPISRPNLTFSTLTVSNMSPEDSSIYLCSVEVEREDITKYQETQYFGPGTRLLVL.

This chain links TRBV12-3 or TRBV12-4 with TRBJ1-1; D not certain. This CDR3 spans 15 amino acids. Trimming stripped 6 bases from V and 1 base from J, with 15 bases between. CDR3 nucleotides: TGTGCCAGCAGCCCCTCCGGGGTCCGGAACACTGAAGCTTTCTTT. Amino acids: CASSPSGVRNTEAFF.

A few counts support this clonotype. The chain carries TRBV20-1 and TRBJ2-3, with D perhaps TRBD1 or TRBD2 (5 bases each). The CDR3 covers 13 residues. Germline V gene sequence: CDR1 DFQATT, CDR2 SNEGSKA (reference sequence). The germline V and J ends were trimmed by 6 bases and 2 bases, with 12 bases remaining between them. CDR3 DNA: TGCAGTGCCGGGACCAGAATCACAGATACGCAGTATTTT. Translation gives CSAGTRITDTQYF.

The chain couples TRBV11-2 to TRBJ1-1; D is unclear. V lost 5 bases and J lost 6, with 13 bases in between. The length of the CDR3 is 13 residues. Germline values: CDR1 SGHAT, CDR2 FQNNGV. The CDR3 DNA follows: TGTGCCAGCAGCCCTTCGGCGGGCCCTGAAGCTTTCTTT. Amino acid sequence: CASSPSAGPEAFF.

V usage is TRBV5-5 and J usage is TRBJ2-7; 9 bases line up with TRBD1. CDR3 length equals 15 residues. Germline trimming cut 3 bases from V and 0 bases from J; bases unmatched to any gene: 4. Germline CDR1 and CDR2: SGHKS and YYEKEE (reference sequence). CDR3 amino acids: CASSYDRGSSYEQYF. The CDR3 DNA follows: TGTGCCAGCAGCTACGACAGGGGGTCCTCCTACGAGCAGTACTTC.

CDR3 region: CASSAVGRSQETQYF. The CDR3 bases are TGTGCCAGCAGCGCGGTCGGACGGTCCCAAGAGACCCAGTACTTC. This sequence joins TRBV9 and TRBJ2-5, with D hard to call. Germline V lookup: CDR1 SGDLS, CDR2 YYNGEE. This CDR3 spans 15 amino acids. Trimming took 3 bases from V and 1 from J, leaving 13 bases between them.

V gene TRBV6-2 or TRBV6-3 combines with J gene TRBJ2-1; TRBD2 agrees at 8 bases. The germline gives CDR1 MNHEY, CDR2 SVGEGT. The length of the CDR3 is 16 residues. V lost 2 bases to trimming and J lost 2 bases; unmatched junction nucleotides: 5. The CDR3: CASSYPAGATYNEQFF. DNA for the CDR3: TGTGCCAGCAGTTACCCAGCGGGAGCAACCTACAATGAGCAGTTCTTC.

This clonotype was detected only a few times. The DNA for the CDR3 is TGTGCCAGCTCCGGCAGGGCCGTGGAAGGTTCACCCCTCCACTTT. As protein: CASSGRAVEGSPLHF. This chain joins TRBV6-1 and TRBJ1-6; D may be TRBD1 (5 bases). Trimming took 8 bases from V and 9 from J, leaving 20 bases between them. This CDR3 region has 15 residues. Looked up from germline, CDR1 is MNHNS and CDR2 is SASEGT.

This rearrangement joins TRBV27 to TRBJ2-1; 7 bases are a match to TRBD1. Per germline, CDR1 MNHEY and CDR2 SMNVEV (reference sequence). V gave up 7 bases and J gave up 2 bases; unmatched junction bases: 14. This CDR3 has 17 amino acids. Here the CDR3 reads CASIPTPGTVAYNEQFF. In DNA, the CDR3 is TGTGCCAGCATACCGACTCCAGGGACAGTTGCCTACAATGAGCAGTTCTTC.

This chain connects TRBV12-3 or TRBV12-4 to TRBJ2-1; 9 bases fit TRBD2. The V segment lost 6 bases and the J segment 12 bases; nucleotides outside the gene matches: 21. The CDR3 contains 17 residues. The CDR3 DNA reads TGTGCCAGCAGAATGAATGTGGGGGATCTAGCGGGACTCGGGCAGTTCTTC. Translation: CASRMNVGDLAGLGQFF.

This clonotype was counted only a few times. The rearrangement links TRBV30 to TRBJ2-4; no reliable D call. V lost 1 base to trimming and J lost 1 base, with 11 bases between them. The CDR3 is made up of 15 amino acids. Germline CDR1 is GTSNPN and CDR2 is SVGIG (reference sequence). CDR3 bases: TGTGCCTGGAGTGCCACGACTGTTGCCAAAAACATTCAGTACTTC. Translation gives CAWSATTVAKNIQYF.

The chain couples TRBV28 to TRBJ1-2, with a tentative D call TRBD1 (5 bases). The CDR3 contains 12 residues. Looked up from germline, CDR1 is MDHEN and CDR2 is SYDVKM. The V end was cut by 4 bases, the J end by 4 bases, with 7 bases between. CDR3 region: CASSSGPYGYTF. The CDR3 DNA follows: TGTGCCAGCAGTTCGGGACCCTATGGCTACACCTTC.